The present T cell receptor (beta chain) was sequenced within a study of blood T cell repertoires in COVID-19. For the study at large: Whether acute or convalescent, the COVID-19 samples came from the United States, Italy and Spain.

Authors' analysis steps: Estimated nucleated cell counts came from reference gene primer amplification. The data were produced by immunoSEQ multiplex PCR, yet TCRdb's version contains in-frame clones alone and is incomplete. The V and J calls and clone size were taken over from that table, and D and trimming were inferred from the DNA. This sample has 470,000 or so clones, with roughly 85% found just once. Sequencing used peripheral blood. The sequence was collected from a human donor in a cohort sampled during active COVID-19.

The CDR3, as DNA: TGTGCCAGCAGTCGACAGGTCCAAGAGACCCAGTACTTC. Translating gives CASSRQVQETQYF. The rearrangement joins TRBV6-5 to TRBJ2-5; tentative D call: TRBD1 (6 bases). Germline V gene data show CDR1 as MNHEY and CDR2 as SVGAGI. The V and J ends lost 5 bases and 1 base respectively, with 8 bases between them. This CDR3 has 13 residues.